A single sample is the source of the 24 T cell receptor beta chains below, sequenced in a study of blood T cell repertoires in COVID-19. The data were produced by immunoSEQ multiplex PCR, yet TCRdb's version contains in-frame clones alone and is incomplete. The sample carries under 130,000 clones, more than 70% recorded once. The sequenced sample consisted of peripheral blood. These receptors originate from a woman in her sixties with acute or convalescent COVID-19.

The chain uses TRBV7-9 and TRBJ1-5; 7 bases match TRBD1. The germline V gene encodes CDR1 SEHNR and CDR2 FQNEAQ (reference sequence). This CDR3 is built from 17 residues. V lost 4 bases, J lost 0 bases, and 9 bases stayed unmatched. CDR3 sequence: CASSSGGTLYSNQPQHF. The CDR3 nucleotides read TGTGCCAGCAGCTCAGGGGGGACCCTTTATAGCAATCAGCCCCAGCATTTT.

This clone is a singleton in its sample. DNA for the CDR3: TGTGCCAGCAGTACCGGACTAGCGGGAGGCGGGGAGCTGTTTTTT. Amino acids: CASSTGLAGGGELFF. This chain joins TRBV6-5 and TRBJ2-2; 14 nucleotides line up with TRBD2. J lost 7 bases, V lost 5 bases, and 3 bases had no gene match. This CDR3 contains 15 residues. Germline V gene data show CDR1 as MNHEY and CDR2 as SVGAGI.

Only one count was recorded for this clone. The CDR3 DNA sequence: TGTGCCACCACCCGAGGGTACAATGAGCAGTTCTTC. Protein: CATTRGYNEQFF. The chain is built from TRBV12-3 or TRBV12-4 and TRBJ2-1, with D tentatively TRBD2 (5 bases). This CDR3 comprises 12 residues. The V end was cut by 10 bases, the J end by 4 bases, with 11 bases between.

The V call is TRBV7-3, the J call TRBJ2-3; tentative D call: TRBD2 (6 bases). Germline values: CDR1 SGHTA, CDR2 FQGTGA. Trimming removed 2 bases from V and 1 base from J, with 10 bases in between. This CDR3 spans 15 amino acids. CDR3 residues: CASSLVSGGTDTQYF. CDR3 DNA: TGTGCCAGCAGCTTAGTTAGCGGTGGCACAGATACGCAGTATTTT.

This chain joins TRBV9 and TRBJ2-5; D unresolved. V shed 3 bases and J shed 4 bases, with 10 bases lying between them. Looked up from germline, CDR1 is SGDLS and CDR2 is YYNGEE. The CDR3 has 13 residues. DNA for the CDR3: TGTGCCAGCAGCGCCCGGGTGGGAGAGACCCAGTACTTC. Translated, it gives CASSARVGETQYF.

This chain joins TRBV30 and TRBJ1-2; the match to TRBD1 covers 9 bases. The CDR3 is made up of 17 amino acids. Germline CDR1 GTSNPN, CDR2 SVGIG (reference sequence). With 2 bases clipped from V and 4 bases from J, the junction kept 14 bases outside the gene matches. CDR3 DNA sequence: TGTGCCTGGAGTCCACCGGGACAGGGCGTTCACGTCTATGGCTACACCTTC. Protein product: CAWSPPGQGVHVYGYTF. The full variable domain, completed using reference TRBV30 and TRBJ1-2, is SQTIHQWPATLVQPVGSPLSLECTVEGTSNPNLYWYRQAAGRGLQLLFYSVGIGQISSEVPQNLSASRPQDRQFILSSKKLLLSDSGFYLCAWSPPGQGVHVYGYTFGSGTRLTVV.

The count of this clone is one. This chain links TRBV25-1 with TRBJ2-1, with 11 bases fitting TRBD1. This CDR3 spans 15 amino acids. J gave up 8 bases and V 4 bases, and 7 bases lay outside the gene matches. The germline V gene has CDR1 MGHDK and CDR2 SYGVNS. The CDR3 DNA reads as TGTGCCAGCAGTGCTGGGACAGGGGGGAACGATGAGCAGTTCTTC. Its translation: CASSAGTGGNDEQFF. The whole variable domain, filled in from reference TRBV25-1 and TRBJ2-1, reads EADIYQTPRYLVIGTGKKITLECSQTMGHDKMYWYQQDPGMELHLIHYSYGVNSTEKGDLSSESTVSRIRTEHFPLTLESARPSHTSQYLCASSAGTGGNDEQFFGPGTRLTVL.

This sequence joins TRBV11-3 and TRBJ2-7; D not resolved. From germline, CDR1 is SGHNT and CDR2 YENEEA. Trimming stripped 5 bases from V and 2 bases from J, with 10 bases between. The CDR3 is 13 amino acids. CDR3 sequence (DNA): TGTGCCAGCAGCCCTGACTCCACCTACGAGCAGTACTTC. It specifies CASSPDSTYEQYF.

The chain combines TRBV5-5 with TRBJ2-5, with D possibly matching TRBD1 (5 bases). The CDR3 runs 14 residues. Trimming cost V 4 bases and J 4 bases, with 14 bases left between them. CDR1 SGHKS and CDR2 YYEKEE come from the germline V gene (reference sequence). CDR3 residues: CASSDQGAGETQYF. In DNA form, the CDR3 reads TGTGCCAGCAGCGACCAGGGTGCCGGAGAGACCCAGTACTTC.

The V call is TRBV28, the J call TRBJ2-7, with D maybe TRBD1 (6 bases). The V gene lost 5 bases and the J gene lost 7 bases, with 18 bases spanning the gap. Per the germline V gene, CDR1 is MDHEN and CDR2 is SYDVKM. The CDR3 sequence is 14 residues long. CDR3 loop: CASSAGTQGREQYF. The CDR3 nucleotides are TGTGCCAGCAGTGCCGGGACACAAGGAAGGGAGCAGTACTTC.

J is TRBJ1-1 and V is TRBV19; 7 positions match TRBD1. Germline V gene sequence: CDR1 LNHDA, CDR2 SQIVND (reference sequence). The CDR3 is 16 residues long. The V gene end was trimmed by 5 bases and the J gene end by 2 bases; junction bases not matched to a gene: 11. The CDR3 coding sequence is TGTGCCAGTAGTCCCACTACAGGGGTTCGCAACACTGAAGCTTTCTTT. Translation: CASSPTTGVRNTEAFF.

This clone has a single count. The chain couples TRBV5-1 to TRBJ2-3, with no clear D. The length of the CDR3 is 15 residues. Between the trimmed V and J ends, which lost 1 base and 1 base, there was a span of 10 bases. Germline CDR1 SGHRS, CDR2 YFSETQ. CDR3 region: CASSLWAAGTDTQYF. CDR3 nucleotides: TGCGCCAGCAGCTTGTGGGCAGCCGGCACAGATACGCAGTATTTT.

This chain joins TRBV10-3 and TRBJ1-2; a possible D gene is TRBD1 (6 bases). V was cut by 1 base and J by 6 bases, with 9 bases left in between. This CDR3 contains 13 residues. Germline loops: CDR1 ENHRY, CDR2 SYGVKD. The CDR3 is CAISEYREHGYTF. As DNA, the CDR3 is TGTGCCATCAGTGAGTACAGGGAGCATGGCTACACCTTC.

This clone came up once. The rearrangement uses TRBV19 and TRBJ2-1; 8 positions match TRBD1. The CDR3 is 16 amino acids. With 8 bases clipped from V and 7 bases from J, the junction kept 16 bases outside the gene matches. Germline assignment: CDR1 LNHDA and CDR2 SQIVND (reference sequence). The CDR3 protein is CASFPPGAQGANEQFF. The CDR3 nucleotides are TGTGCCAGTTTCCCACCCGGGGCTCAGGGGGCAAATGAGCAGTTCTTC.

The genes are TRBV7-8 and TRBJ1-1; the D gene is possibly TRBD1 (6 bases). Trimming took 5 bases from V and 2 from J, leaving 12 bases between them. The CDR3 sequence is 14 residues long. Germline V gene sequence: CDR1 SGHVS, CDR2 FQNEAQ. This CDR3 reads CASSIGTQNTEAFF. CDR3 nucleotide sequence: TGTGCCAGCAGCATAGGGACACAAAACACTGAAGCTTTCTTT.

The genes are TRBV25-1 and TRBJ2-1, with TRBD1 matching over 9 bases. The CDR3 is 13 residues long. The J segment lost 8 bases and the V segment lost 8 bases, leaving 7 bases of the junction unmatched. CDR1 and CDR2 from the germline V gene are MGHDK and SYGVNS. This chain's CDR3 is CASGDREIYEQFF. The CDR3 bases are TGTGCCAGCGGGGACAGGGAGATCTATGAGCAGTTCTTC.

J is TRBJ1-2 and V is TRBV19, with D possibly being TRBD1 (6 bases). V was clipped by 6 bases and J by 5 bases, with 10 bases between them. CDR1 is LNHDA and CDR2 is SQIVND in the germline V gene (reference sequence). CDR3 length: 12 amino acids. This chain's CDR3 is CASRDSYYGYTF. The CDR3 nucleotides are TGTGCCAGTAGGGACAGCTATTATGGCTACACCTTC.

The J gene is TRBJ1-6, the V gene TRBV6-4; TRBD1 is a possible D gene (6 bases). From germline, CDR1 is MRHNA and CDR2 SNTAGT. The CDR3 consists of 13 residues. The germline V and J ends were trimmed by 5 bases and 7 bases, with 9 bases remaining between them. The CDR3, as DNA: TGTGCCAGCAGTCGGGACACAAATTCACCCCTCCACTTT. It translates to CASSRDTNSPLHF.

The chain couples TRBV5-4 to TRBJ2-1; 7 nucleotides align to TRBD2. CDR3 length: 12 residues. V lost 4 bases to trimming and J lost 15 bases; unmatched junction nucleotides: 10. Germline V gene data show CDR1 as SGHNT and CDR2 as YYREEE (reference sequence). CDR3 sequence reads: CASSLRTSDMFF. CDR3 sequence (DNA): TGTGCCAGCAGCCTCCGGACTAGTGACATGTTCTTC.

This clone was counted a single time. CDR3 DNA: TGCGCCAGCAGCCTCCCGGGACAGGGGAACTATGGCTACACCTTC. This sequence encodes CASSLPGQGNYGYTF. The genes are TRBV5-1 and TRBJ1-2; 10 nucleotides agree with TRBD1. Unmatched junction bases numbered 5, after V lost 4 bases and J lost 2 bases. The CDR3 spans 15 residues. Germline-derived CDR1 and CDR2 are SGHRS and YFSETQ.

This clone has more than one count but fewer than ten. The chain has TRBV30 and TRBJ2-5; D not resolved. CDR1 is GTSNPN, CDR2 SVGIG, per germline (reference sequence). This CDR3 region has 12 residues. V was shortened by 3 bases and J by 5 bases, with 10 bases between the two germline ends. The CDR3 protein is CAWSHSLETQYF. The CDR3 DNA reads as TGTGCCTGGAGCCATAGCTTGGAGACCCAGTACTTC.

V usage is TRBV6-5 and J usage is TRBJ1-1, with TRBD1 matching over 7 bases. This CDR3 spans 15 amino acids. CDR1 is MNHEY, CDR2 SVGAGI, per germline. V shed 5 bases, J shed 0 bases, and the junction held 6 bases outside the gene matches. The CDR3 sequence is CASSMGDSMNTEAFF. CDR3 nucleotide sequence: TGTGCCAGCAGTATGGGGGACAGCATGAACACTGAAGCTTTCTTT.

The chain employs TRBV2 and TRBJ1-1, with a possible D match to TRBD1 (6 bases). CDR1 is SNHLY, CDR2 FYNNEI, per germline. CDR3 length: 14 amino acids. V was clipped by 3 bases and J by 5 bases, with 13 bases between them. CDR3 sequence: CASSDRGLGTEAFF. The CDR3 coding sequence is TGTGCCAGCAGTGACAGGGGATTAGGAACTGAAGCTTTCTTT. The full variable domain, its missing parts supplied by reference TRBV2 and TRBJ1-1, is EPEVTQTPSHQVTQMGQEVILRCVPISNHLYFYWYRQILGQKVEFLVSFYNNEISEKSEIFDDQFSVERPDGSNFTLKIRSTKLEDSAMYFCASSDRGLGTEAFFGQGTRLTVV.

The count of this clone is one. The genes are TRBV15 and TRBJ1-4; 9 bases agree with TRBD1. CDR1 is LNHNV and CDR2 is YYDKDF in the germline V gene (reference sequence). Unmatched junction bases numbered 9, after V lost 2 bases and J lost 8 bases. The CDR3 has 16 residues. This CDR3 reads CATSRPPGQGREKLFF. Written as DNA, the CDR3 is TGTGCCACCAGCAGACCGCCGGGACAGGGAAGGGAAAAACTGTTTTTT.